This T cell receptor beta chain was captured by sequencing in a study of beta chain features in type 1 diabetes. Points on this clone: Its antigen remains unidentified.

Expressed TCRB transcripts got sequenced, as all isolated RNA was reverse transcribed. This table comes from immunoSEQ multiplex PCR, and its TCRdb copy is limited to in-frame clones, with some not included. The sample has a few hundred thousand clones; about a tenth are singletons. From germline, CDR1 is SQVTM and CDR2 ANQGSEA. The V segment lost 6 bases and the J segment 5 bases; nucleotides outside the gene matches: 9. The CDR3 spans 14 residues. Findings and limits, study-wide: All four CD4+ subsets from Type 1 diabetes patients carried moderately but significantly shorter TCRB CDR3s.

The chain couples TRBV29-1 to TRBJ2-1; 8 nucleotides match TRBD2. Source material: naive CD4+ T cells from blood. The clonotype originates from a man between 25 and 39 years old with type 1 diabetes. The CDR3, as DNA: TGCAGCGTAAGAGCGGGGGTTAACCACAATGAGCAGTTCTTC. Protein product: CSVRAGVNHNEQFF.